The source of this T cell receptor beta chain is a study of blood T cell repertoires in COVID-19. On the study more broadly: Both acute and convalescent COVID-19 samples were obtained from the United States, Italy and Spain. T cells, B-cell-depleted T cells, or PBMCs supplied cDNA or gDNA.

The CDR3 spans 13 residues. Deletions cut 3 bases from V and 7 bases from J, with 12 bases between. Germline values: CDR1 KGHDR, CDR2 SFDVKD. Authors' analysis steps: Reference gene primer amplification in the assay estimated nucleated cell counts. Here immunoSEQ multiplex PCR was the method, and the copy in TCRdb shows in-frame clones only, minus some. The DNA was the basis for D and trimming; V, J and clone size are from that table. The table lists roughly 260,000 clones, 80% to 90% of them singletons. This clonotype was obtained from a woman aged 50 to 60 with acute or convalescent COVID-19. The rearrangement links TRBV24-1 to TRBJ2-7, with D possibly matching TRBD2 (5 bases). The specimen was peripheral blood. CDR3 in amino acids: CATSDGSRDEQYF. DNA for the CDR3: TGTGCCACCAGTGATGGCTCTCGGGATGAGCAGTACTTC.